This T cell receptor beta chain stems from a study of beta chain features in type 1 diabetes. Broader study findings: Type 1 diabetes patients showed a moderate but significant shortening of TCRB CDR3s in all four CD4+ subsets.

This clone was picked up a small number of times. Its antigen is unknown. Expressed TCRB transcripts were sequenced after all isolated RNA was converted to cDNA. Measured with immunoSEQ multiplex PCR; TCRdb has only the in-frame clones, and not every one. The table includes about 180,000 clones, roughly 8% detected once. This CDR3 contains 15 residues. The V and J ends lost 3 bases and 3 bases respectively, with 12 bases between them. Germline-derived CDR1 and CDR2 are LNHDA and SQIVND (reference sequence). The clonotype originates from a middle-aged woman with type 1 diabetes. The genes are TRBV19 and TRBJ1-5; D uncertain. The sequencing sample was made of central memory CD4+ T cells from blood. CDR3 sequence reads: CASSMFSGFNQPQHF. The CDR3 DNA sequence: TGTGCCAGTAGTATGTTCTCGGGGTTCAATCAGCCCCAGCATTTT.